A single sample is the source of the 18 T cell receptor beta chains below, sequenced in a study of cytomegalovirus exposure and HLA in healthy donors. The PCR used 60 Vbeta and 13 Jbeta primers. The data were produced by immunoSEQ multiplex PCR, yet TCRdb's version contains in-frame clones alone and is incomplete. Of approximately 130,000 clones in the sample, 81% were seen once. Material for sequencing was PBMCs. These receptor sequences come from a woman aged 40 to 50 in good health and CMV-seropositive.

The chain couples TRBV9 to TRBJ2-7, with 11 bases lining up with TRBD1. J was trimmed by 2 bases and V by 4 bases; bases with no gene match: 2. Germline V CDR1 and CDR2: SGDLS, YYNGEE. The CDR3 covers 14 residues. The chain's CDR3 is CASSTGQGAYEQYF. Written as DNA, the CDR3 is TGTGCCAGCAGCACGGGACAGGGGGCCTACGAGCAGTACTTC.

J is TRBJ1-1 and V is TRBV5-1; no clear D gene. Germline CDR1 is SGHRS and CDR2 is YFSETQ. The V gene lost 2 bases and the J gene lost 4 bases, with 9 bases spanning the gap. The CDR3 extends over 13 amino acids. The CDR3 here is CASSFSEGTEAFF. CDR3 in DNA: TGCGCCAGCAGCTTCAGCGAGGGCACTGAAGCTTTCTTT.

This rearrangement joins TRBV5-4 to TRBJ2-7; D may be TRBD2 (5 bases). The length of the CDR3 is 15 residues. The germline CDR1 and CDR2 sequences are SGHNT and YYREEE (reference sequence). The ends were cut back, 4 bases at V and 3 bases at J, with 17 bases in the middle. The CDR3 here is CASSASGVLNYEQYF. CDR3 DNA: TGTGCCAGCAGCGCCTCCGGGGTCCTGAACTACGAGCAGTACTTC.

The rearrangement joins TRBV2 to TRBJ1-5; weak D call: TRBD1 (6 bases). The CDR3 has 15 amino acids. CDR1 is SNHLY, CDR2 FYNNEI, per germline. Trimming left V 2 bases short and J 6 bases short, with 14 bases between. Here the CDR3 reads CASSELGGLGQPQHF. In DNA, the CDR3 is TGTGCCAGCAGTGAATTGGGGGGGCTCGGTCAGCCCCAGCATTTT.

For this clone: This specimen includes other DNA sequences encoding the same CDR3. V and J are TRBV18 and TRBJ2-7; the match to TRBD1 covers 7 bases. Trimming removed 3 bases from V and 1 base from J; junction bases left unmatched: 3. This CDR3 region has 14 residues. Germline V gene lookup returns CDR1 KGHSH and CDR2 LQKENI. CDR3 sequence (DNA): TGTGCCAGCTCACCGCCGACAGGGTCCTACGAGCAGTACTTC. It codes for CASSPPTGSYEQYF.

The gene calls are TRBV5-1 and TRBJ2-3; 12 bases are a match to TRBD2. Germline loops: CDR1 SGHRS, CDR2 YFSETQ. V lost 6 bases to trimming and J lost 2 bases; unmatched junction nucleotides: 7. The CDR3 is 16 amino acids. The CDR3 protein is CASNRGLAGPTDTQYF. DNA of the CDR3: TGCGCCAGCAACCGAGGACTAGCGGGACCCACAGATACGCAGTATTTT.

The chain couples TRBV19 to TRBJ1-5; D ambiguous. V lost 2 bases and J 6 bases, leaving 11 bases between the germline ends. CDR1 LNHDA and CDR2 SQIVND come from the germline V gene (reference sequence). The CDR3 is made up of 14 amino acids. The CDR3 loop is CASSISGMPQPQHF. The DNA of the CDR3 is TGTGCCAGTAGTATATCGGGGATGCCTCAGCCCCAGCATTTT.

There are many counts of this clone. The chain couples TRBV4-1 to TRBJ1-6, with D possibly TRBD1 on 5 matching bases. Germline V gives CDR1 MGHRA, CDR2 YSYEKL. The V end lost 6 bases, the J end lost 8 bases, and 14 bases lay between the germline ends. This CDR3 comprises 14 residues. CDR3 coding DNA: TGCGCCAGCAGTCAGCGGGGCCCAGATTCACCCCTCCACTTT. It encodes CASSQRGPDSPLHF.

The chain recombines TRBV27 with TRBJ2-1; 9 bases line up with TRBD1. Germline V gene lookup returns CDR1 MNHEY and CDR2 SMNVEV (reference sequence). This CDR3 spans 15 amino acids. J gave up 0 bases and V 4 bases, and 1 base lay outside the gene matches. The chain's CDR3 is CASSWGQGSYNEQFF. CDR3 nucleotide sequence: TGTGCCAGCAGTTGGGGACAGGGCTCCTACAATGAGCAGTTCTTC.

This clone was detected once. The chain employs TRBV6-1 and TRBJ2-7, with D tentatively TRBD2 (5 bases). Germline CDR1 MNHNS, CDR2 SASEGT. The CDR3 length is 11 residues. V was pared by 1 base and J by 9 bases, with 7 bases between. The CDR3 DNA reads TGTGCCAGCAGTGAAGAGGCGGGGCAGTACTTC. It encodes CASSEEAGQYF.

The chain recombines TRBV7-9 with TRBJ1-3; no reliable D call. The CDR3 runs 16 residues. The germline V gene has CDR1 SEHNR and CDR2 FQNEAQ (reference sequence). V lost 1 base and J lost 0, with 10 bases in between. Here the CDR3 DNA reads TGTGCCAGCAGCTTAGTTGGAGTCGGCTCTGGAAACACCATATATTTT. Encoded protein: CASSLVGVGSGNTIYF.

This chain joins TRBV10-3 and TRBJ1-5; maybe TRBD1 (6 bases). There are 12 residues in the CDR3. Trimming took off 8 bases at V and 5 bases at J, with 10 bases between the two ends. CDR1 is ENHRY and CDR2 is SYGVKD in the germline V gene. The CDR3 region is CAIAGVDQPQHF. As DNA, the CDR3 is TGTGCCATCGCAGGGGTAGATCAGCCCCAGCATTTT.

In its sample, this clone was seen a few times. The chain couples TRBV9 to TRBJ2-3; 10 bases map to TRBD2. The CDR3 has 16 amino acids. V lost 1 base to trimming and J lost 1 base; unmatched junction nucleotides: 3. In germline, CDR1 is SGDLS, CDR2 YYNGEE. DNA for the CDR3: TGTGCCAGCAGCGTATCGAGCGGGGGGGGCACAGATACGCAGTATTTT. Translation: CASSVSSGGGTDTQYF.

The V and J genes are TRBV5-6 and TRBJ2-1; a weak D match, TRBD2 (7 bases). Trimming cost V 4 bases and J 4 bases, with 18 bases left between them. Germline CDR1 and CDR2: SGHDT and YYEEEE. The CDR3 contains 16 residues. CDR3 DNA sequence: TGTGCCAGCAGCCACCGAGGGGGGGGCCTTTACAATGAGCAGTTCTTC. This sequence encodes CASSHRGGGLYNEQFF.

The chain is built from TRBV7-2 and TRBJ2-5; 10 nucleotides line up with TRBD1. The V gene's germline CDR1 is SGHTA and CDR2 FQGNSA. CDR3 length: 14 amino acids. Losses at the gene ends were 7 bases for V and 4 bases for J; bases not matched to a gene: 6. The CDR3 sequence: CASTTGGSVETQYF. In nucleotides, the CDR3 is TGTGCCAGCACGACAGGGGGCTCGGTAGAGACCCAGTACTTC. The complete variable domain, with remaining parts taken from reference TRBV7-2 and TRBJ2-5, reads GAGVSQSPSNKVTEKGKDVELRCDPISGHTALYWYRQSLGQGLEFLIYFQGNSAPDKSGLPSDRFSAERTGGSVSTLTIQRTQQEDSAVYLCASTTGGSVETQYFGPGTRLLVL.

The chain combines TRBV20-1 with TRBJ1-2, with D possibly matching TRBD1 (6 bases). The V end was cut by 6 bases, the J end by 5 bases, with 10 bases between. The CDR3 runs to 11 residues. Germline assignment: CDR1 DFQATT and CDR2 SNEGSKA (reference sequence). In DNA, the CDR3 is TGCAGTGCACGGGACAATTATGGCTACACCTTC. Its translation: CSARDNYGYTF.

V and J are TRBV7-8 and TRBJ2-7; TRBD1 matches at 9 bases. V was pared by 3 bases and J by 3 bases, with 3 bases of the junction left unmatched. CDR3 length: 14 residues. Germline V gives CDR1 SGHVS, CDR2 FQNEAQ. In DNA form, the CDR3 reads TGTGCCAGCAGCTTCGACAGGGGGGGCTACGAGCAGTACTTC. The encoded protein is CASSFDRGGYEQYF.

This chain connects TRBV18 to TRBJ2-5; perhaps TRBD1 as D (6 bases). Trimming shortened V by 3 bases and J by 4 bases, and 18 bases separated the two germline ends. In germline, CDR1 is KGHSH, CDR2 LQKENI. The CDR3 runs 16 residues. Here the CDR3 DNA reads TGTGCCAGCTCACCCGAGACAGGCCGGTTGGGAGAGACCCAGTACTTC. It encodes CASSPETGRLGETQYF.